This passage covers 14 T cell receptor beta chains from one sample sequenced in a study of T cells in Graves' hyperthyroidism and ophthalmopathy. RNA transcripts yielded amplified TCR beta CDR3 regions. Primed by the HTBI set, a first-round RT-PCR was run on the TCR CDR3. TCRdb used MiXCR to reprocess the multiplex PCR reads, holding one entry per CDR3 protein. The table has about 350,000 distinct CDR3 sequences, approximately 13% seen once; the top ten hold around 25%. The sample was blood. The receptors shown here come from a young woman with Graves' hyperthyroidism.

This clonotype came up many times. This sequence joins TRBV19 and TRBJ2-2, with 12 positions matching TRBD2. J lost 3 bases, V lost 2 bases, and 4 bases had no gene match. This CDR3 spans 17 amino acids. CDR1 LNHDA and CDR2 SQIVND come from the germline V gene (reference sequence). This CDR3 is CASSISLAGGHTGELFF. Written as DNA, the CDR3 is TGTGCCAGTAGTATAAGTCTAGCGGGAGGGCACACCGGGGAGCTGTTTTTT.

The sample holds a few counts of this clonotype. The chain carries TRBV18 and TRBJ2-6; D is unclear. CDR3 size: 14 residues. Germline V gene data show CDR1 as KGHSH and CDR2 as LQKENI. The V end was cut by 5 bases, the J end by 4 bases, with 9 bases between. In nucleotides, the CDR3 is TGTGCCAGCTCATACCTTCAGGGGGCCAACGTCCTGACTTTC. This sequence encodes CASSYLQGANVLTF.

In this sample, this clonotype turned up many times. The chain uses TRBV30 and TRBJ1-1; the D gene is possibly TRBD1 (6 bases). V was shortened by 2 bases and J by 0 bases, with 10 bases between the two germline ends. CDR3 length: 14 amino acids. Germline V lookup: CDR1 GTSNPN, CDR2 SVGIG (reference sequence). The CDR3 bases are TGTGCCTGGAGTACGGGGGGGCTGAACACTGAAGCTTTCTTT. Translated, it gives CAWSTGGLNTEAFF.

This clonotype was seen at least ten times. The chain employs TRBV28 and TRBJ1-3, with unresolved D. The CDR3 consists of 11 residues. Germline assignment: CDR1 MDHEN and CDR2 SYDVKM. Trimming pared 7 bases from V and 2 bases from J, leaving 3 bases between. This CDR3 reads CASTPGNTIYF. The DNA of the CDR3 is TGTGCCAGCACCCCTGGAAACACCATATATTTT.

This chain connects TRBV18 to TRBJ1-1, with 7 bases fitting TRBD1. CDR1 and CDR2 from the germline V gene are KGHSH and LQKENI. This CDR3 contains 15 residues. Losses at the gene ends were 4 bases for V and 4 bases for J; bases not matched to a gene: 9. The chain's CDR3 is CASSRQQGKSTEAFF. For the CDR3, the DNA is TGTGCCAGCTCACGCCAACAGGGGAAAAGCACTGAAGCTTTCTTT.

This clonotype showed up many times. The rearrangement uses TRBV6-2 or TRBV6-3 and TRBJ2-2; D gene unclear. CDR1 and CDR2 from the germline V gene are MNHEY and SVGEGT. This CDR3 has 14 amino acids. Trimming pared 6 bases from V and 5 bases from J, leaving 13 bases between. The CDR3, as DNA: TGTGCCAGCAGCATCGGACGGATGACCGGGGAGCTGTTTTTT. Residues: CASSIGRMTGELFF.

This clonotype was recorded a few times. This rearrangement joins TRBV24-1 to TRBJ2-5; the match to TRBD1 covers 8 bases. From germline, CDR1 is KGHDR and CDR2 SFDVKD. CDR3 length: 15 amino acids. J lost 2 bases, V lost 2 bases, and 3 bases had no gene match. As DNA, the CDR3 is TGTGCCACCAGTGATTCCGGGACAGGACAAGAGACCCAGTACTTC. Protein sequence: CATSDSGTGQETQYF.

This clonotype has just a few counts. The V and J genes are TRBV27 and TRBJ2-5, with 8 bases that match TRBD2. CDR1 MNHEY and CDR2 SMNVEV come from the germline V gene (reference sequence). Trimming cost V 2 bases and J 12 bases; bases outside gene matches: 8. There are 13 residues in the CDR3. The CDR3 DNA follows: TGTGCCAGCAGTTTACGGGGGGGGAGTCAAGAGTACTTC. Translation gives CASSLRGGSQEYF.

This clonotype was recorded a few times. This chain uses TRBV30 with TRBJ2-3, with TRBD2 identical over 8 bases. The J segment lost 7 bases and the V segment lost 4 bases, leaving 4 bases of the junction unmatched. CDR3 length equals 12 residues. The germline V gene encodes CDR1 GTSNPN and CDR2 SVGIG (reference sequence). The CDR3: CAWKEREHTQYF. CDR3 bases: TGTGCCTGGAAGGAGCGGGAGCATACGCAGTATTTT.

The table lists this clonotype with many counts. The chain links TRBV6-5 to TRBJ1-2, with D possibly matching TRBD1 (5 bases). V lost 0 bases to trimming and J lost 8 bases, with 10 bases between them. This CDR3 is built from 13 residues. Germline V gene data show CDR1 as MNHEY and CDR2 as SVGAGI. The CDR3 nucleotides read TGTGCCAGCAGTTACTCGGCCGGGGCCGGCTACACCTTC. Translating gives CASSYSAGAGYTF.

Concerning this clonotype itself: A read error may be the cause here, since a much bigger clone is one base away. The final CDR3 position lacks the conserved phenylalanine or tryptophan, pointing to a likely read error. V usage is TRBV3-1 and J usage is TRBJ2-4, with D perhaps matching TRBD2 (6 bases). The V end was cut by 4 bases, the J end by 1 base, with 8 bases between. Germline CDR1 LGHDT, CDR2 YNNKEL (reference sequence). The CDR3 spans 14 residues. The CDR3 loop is CASSPRGAKNIQYY. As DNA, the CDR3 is TGTGCCAGCAGCCCCCGGGGGGCCAAAAACATTCAGTACTAC.

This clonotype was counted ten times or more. The CDR3 is CASSVGAGGQVKTQYF. The DNA for the CDR3 is TGTGCCAGCAGCGTAGGTGCGGGGGGACAGGTGAAGACCCAGTACTTC. The rearrangement joins TRBV9 to TRBJ2-5; D could derive from TRBD1 or TRBD2 (8 bases each). V was shortened by 0 bases and J by 6 bases, with 18 bases between the two germline ends. Germline lookup yields CDR1 SGDLS and CDR2 YYNGEE. This CDR3 region has 16 residues. Combining the CDR3 with reference TRBV9 and TRBJ2-5 gives the whole variable domain DSGVTQTPKHLITATGQRVTLRCSPRSGDLSVYWYQQSLDQGLQFLIQYYNGEERAKGNILERFSAQQFPDLHSELNLSSLELGDSALYFCASSVGAGGQVKTQYFGPGTRLLVL.

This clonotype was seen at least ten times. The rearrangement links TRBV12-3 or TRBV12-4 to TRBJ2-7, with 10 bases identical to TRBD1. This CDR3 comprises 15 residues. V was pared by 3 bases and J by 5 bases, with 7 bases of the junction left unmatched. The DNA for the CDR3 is TGTGCCAGCAGTTTGGGGACAGGGGCTTCCCACGAGCAGTACTTC. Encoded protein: CASSLGTGASHEQYF.

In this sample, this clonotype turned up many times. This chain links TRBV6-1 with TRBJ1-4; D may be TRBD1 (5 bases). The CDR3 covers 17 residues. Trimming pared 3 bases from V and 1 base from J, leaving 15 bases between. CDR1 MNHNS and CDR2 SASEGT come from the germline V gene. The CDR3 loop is CASSEQRLGVTNEKLFF. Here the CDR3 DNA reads TGTGCCAGCAGTGAGCAAAGATTGGGGGTAACTAATGAAAAACTGTTTTTT.